This record covers a single TCR beta chain. This specimen belongs to a study of shared clonotypes between healthy human individuals. Background on the study: Every donor yielded three CD4 naive, three CD4 memory, two CD8 naive and one CD8 memory plate.

Using immunoSEQ multiplex PCR, the repertoire was profiled, and TCRdb retains in-frame clones only, with some absent. The table lists 2 million to 3 million clones, approximately 94% of them singletons, with 0.36% in the top ten. CDR3 length: 11 residues. Trimming removed 7 bases at V and 5 bases at J, with 10 bases between. The germline V gene has CDR1 DFQATT and CDR2 SNEGSKA (reference sequence). The sequenced sample consisted of naive CD4+ T cells from PBMCs. Subset: CD45RA+ positively selected. The sequence derives from a man between 18 and 29 years old in good health. Some clones in this sample may be carry-over from other donors' samples. The chain carries TRBV20-1 and TRBJ2-3, with D possibly being TRBD1 (5 bases). The CDR3 loop reads CSVPQGDTQYF. In DNA form, the CDR3 reads TGCAGTGTCCCGCAGGGAGATACGCAGTATTTT.